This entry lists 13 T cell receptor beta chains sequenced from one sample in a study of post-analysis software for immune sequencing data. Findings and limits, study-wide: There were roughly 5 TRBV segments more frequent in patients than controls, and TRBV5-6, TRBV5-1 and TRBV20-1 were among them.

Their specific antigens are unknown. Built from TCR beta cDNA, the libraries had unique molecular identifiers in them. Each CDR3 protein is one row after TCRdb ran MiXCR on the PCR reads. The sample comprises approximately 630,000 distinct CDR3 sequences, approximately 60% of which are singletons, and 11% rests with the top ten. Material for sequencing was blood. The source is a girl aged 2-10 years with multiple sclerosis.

The CDR3 region is CAISGGDRGETQYF. CDR3 nucleotide sequence: TGTGCCATCAGTGGAGGGGATAGGGGAGAGACCCAGTACTTC. The chain links TRBV10-3 to TRBJ2-5, with D possibly called TRBD1 or TRBD2 (5 bases each). The CDR3 is 14 residues long. Per germline, CDR1 ENHRY and CDR2 SYGVKD. V was trimmed by 4 bases and J by 4 bases, leaving 13 bases between them.

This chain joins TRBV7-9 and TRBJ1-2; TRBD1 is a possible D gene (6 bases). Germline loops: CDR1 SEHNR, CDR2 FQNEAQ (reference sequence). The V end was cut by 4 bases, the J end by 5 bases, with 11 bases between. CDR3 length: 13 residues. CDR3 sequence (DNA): TGTGCCAGCAGCTCAGGACAGAGATATGGCTACACCTTC. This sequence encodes CASSSGQRYGYTF.

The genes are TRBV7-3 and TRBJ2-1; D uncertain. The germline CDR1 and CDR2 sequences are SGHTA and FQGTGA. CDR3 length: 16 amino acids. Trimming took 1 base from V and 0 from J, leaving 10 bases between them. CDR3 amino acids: CASSLIRTSSYNEQFF. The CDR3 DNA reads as TGTGCCAGCAGCTTAATCAGGACCAGCTCCTACAATGAGCAGTTCTTC.

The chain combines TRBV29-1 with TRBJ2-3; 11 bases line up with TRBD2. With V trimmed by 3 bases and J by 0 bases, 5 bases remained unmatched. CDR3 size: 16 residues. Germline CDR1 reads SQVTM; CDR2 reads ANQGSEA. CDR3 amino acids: CSVDLGTSGSTDTQYF. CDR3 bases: TGCAGCGTTGACCTGGGGACTAGCGGTAGCACAGATACGCAGTATTTT.

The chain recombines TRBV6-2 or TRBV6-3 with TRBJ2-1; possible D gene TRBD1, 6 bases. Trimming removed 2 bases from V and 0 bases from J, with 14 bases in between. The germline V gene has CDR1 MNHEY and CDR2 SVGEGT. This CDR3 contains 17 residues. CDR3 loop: CASSYPDRPSSYNEQFF. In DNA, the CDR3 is TGTGCCAGCAGTTACCCCGACAGGCCAAGCTCCTACAATGAGCAGTTCTTC.

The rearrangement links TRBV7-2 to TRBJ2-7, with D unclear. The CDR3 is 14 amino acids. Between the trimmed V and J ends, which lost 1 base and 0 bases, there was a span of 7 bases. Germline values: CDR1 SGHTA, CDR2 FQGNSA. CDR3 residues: CASSLGLYSYEQYF. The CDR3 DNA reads TGTGCCAGCAGCTTAGGATTATACTCCTACGAGCAGTACTTC.

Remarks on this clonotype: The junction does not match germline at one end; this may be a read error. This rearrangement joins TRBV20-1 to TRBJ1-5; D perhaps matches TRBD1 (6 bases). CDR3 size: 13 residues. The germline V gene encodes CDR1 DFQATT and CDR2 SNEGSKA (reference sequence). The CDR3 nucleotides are TGCGGTGCAAACCCCCAGGGGAGTCAGCCCCAGCATTTT. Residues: CGANPQGSQPQHF.

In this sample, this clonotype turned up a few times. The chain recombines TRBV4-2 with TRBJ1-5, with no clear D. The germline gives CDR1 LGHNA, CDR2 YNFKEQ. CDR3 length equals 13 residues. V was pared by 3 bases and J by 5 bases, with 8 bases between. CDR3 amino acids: CASSQGGHQPQHF. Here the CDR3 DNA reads TGTGCCAGCAGCCAGGGTGGCCATCAGCCCCAGCATTTT.

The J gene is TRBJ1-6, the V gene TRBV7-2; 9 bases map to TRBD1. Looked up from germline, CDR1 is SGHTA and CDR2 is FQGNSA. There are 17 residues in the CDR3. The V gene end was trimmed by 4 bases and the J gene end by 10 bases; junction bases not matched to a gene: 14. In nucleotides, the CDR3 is TGTGCCAGCAGCTCGCCCGGCACAGGGGGCGCAGGATCACCCCTCCACTTT. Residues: CASSSPGTGGAGSPLHF.

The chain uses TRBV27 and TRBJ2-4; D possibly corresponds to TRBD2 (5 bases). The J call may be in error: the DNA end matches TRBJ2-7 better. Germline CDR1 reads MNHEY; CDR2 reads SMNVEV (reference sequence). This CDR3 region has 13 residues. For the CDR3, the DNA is TGTGCCAGCAGTTACAACGCGGGCTACGAGCAGTACTTC. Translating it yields CASSYNAGYEQYF.

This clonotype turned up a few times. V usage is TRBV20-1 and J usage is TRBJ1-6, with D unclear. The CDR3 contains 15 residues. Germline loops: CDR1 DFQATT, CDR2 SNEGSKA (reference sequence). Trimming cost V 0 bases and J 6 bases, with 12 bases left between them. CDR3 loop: CSARDRGITNSPLHF. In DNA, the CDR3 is TGCAGTGCTAGAGATCGGGGTATTACTAATTCACCCCTCCACTTT.

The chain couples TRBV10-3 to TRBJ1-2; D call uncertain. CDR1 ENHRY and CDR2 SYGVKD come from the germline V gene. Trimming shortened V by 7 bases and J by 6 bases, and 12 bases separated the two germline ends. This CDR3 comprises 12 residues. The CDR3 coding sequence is TGTGCCATCACCGACGCTAGCGATGGCTACACCTTC. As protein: CAITDASDGYTF.

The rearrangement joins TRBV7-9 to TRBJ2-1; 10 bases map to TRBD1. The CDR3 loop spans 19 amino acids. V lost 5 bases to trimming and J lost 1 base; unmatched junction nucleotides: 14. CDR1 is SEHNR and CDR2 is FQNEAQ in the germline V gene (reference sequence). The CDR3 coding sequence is TGTGCCAGCAGCCAGGGGGTCGGTTGGACAGGGGGATCCTACAATGAGCAGTTCTTC. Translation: CASSQGVGWTGGSYNEQFF.